This TCR beta chain was captured in a study of T cell responses to AZD1222 COVID-19 vaccine. The study, taken as a whole, reports: Unmutated regions of variants are reportedly targeted by nearly half of spike-specific TCRs. Vaccine-associated CD4 TCRs ranged over spike, dominating at 160-218 and 743-854.

For this clone: Its antigen remains unidentified.

Germline assignment: CDR1 SGHRS and CDR2 YFSETQ. V was clipped by 1 base and J by 4 bases; unmatched bases: 4. The CDR3 is 14 amino acids. Clones were sequenced by immunoSEQ multiplex PCR, and TCRdb holds only the in-frame ones, with some missing. The table records over 140,000 clones, 80% to 95% of them present only once. The J gene is TRBJ2-5, the V gene TRBV5-1, with 7 bases lining up with TRBD1. Source: peripheral blood, taken 28 days after the second AZD1222 dose. The receptor was isolated from an adult who received the AZD1222 COVID-19 vaccine. The CDR3 nucleotides are TGCGCCAGCAGCTTGTGGGCAGGGGGAGAGACCCAGTACTTC. This translates into CASSLWAGGETQYF. Together with reference TRBV5-1 and TRBJ2-5, the CDR3 gives the full variable domain: KAGVTQTPRYLIKTRGQQVTLSCSPISGHRSVSWYQQTPGQGLQFLFEYFSETQRNKGNFPGRFSGRQFSNSRSEMNVSTLELGDSALYLCASSLWAGGETQYFGPGTRLLVL.